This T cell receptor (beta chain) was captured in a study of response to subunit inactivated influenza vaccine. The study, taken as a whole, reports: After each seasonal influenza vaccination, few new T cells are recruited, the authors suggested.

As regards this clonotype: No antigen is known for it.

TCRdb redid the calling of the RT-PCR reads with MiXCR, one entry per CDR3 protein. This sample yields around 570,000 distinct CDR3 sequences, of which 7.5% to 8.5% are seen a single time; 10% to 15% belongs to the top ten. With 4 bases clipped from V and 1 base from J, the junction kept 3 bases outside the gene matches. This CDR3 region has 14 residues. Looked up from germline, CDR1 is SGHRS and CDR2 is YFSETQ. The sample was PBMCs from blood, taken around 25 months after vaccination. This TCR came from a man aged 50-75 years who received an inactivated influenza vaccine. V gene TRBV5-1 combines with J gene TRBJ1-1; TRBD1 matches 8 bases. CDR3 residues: CASSAGGENTEAFF. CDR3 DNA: TGCGCCAGCAGCGCAGGGGGCGAGAACACTGAAGCTTTCTTT.